This TCR beta chain was retrieved from a study of identical twins. Study-wide findings and caveats: Models predicted less out-of-frame TCR alpha sharing in monozygotic twins than was found.

Only healthy Caucasians were included as donors. Unique molecular identifiers were in the cDNA, with template-switch universal primer binding. TCRdb re-called the 5' RACE reads with MiXCR, one entry per CDR3 protein. The table lists about 240,000 distinct CDR3 sequences, 9.5% to 15% of them singletons. There are 15 residues in the CDR3. Per germline, CDR1 SGHRS and CDR2 YFSETQ. Trimming cost V 4 bases and J 3 bases, with 15 bases left between them. This clonotype showed up just a few times. Its antigen remains unknown. The same data also went into a second study, on yellow fever vaccine responses in identical twins.

The gene calls are TRBV5-1 and TRBJ2-3, with D possibly called TRBD1 or TRBD2 (6 bases each). Sequencing was done on a sample of memory (CD45RO+) T cells sorted from blood. The receptor's source is a woman aged 18-29 years in good health. The CDR3 loop reads CASSAGNRETDTQYF. CDR3 sequence (DNA): TGCGCCAGCAGCGCGGGGAACAGGGAGACAGATACGCAGTATTTT.